This T cell receptor (beta chain) comes out of a study of spatial heterogeneity in lung cancer. Study context: The study consistently detected more beta-chain than alpha-chain sequences. Study conclusions and caveats: Regional and ubiquitous nonsynonymous mutations were tracked by counts of regional and ubiquitous expanded TCRs, respectively. Counts of expanded alpha and beta TCRs within tumors tracked the tumor nonsynonymous mutation count.

Trimming took 3 bases from V and 6 from J; bases not matched to a gene: 2. The CDR3 has 13 residues. By share of the sample, this clonotype is medium-sized. Its antigen remains unknown. Time point defined: sample taken at primary tumor resection. The donors, 60 to 80 patients with untreated early-stage non-small cell lung cancer, provided the samples. TCRs were sequenced from unsorted whole RNA of tumor, nontumor lung or PBMC. TCRdb reprocessed the 5' RACE reads with MiXCR, giving one entry per CDR3 protein. This sample has 2,000 to 3,000 distinct CDR3 sequences, with 8% to 9.5% found just once. The starting material was lung tumor tissue, obtained at surgery. The V and J genes are TRBV12-3 or TRBV12-4 and TRBJ2-3; 8 bases are a match to TRBD2. The sequence came from a male donor with early-stage non-small cell lung cancer. The CDR3 bases are TGTGCCAGCAGTTTTGGCGGGGGGGATACGCAGTATTTT. Translated, it gives CASSFGGGDTQYF.